The 24 T cell receptor beta chains given below trace back to one sample, sequenced in a study of vaccination and CD4 T cells after COVID-19. Treatment defined: approximately 10-day PBMC culture with coronavirus spike peptide pools or control peptides (ViraFEST assay). No cognate antigen is known for these TCRs. Cultured CD4+ T-cell DNA underwent Oncomine TCR Beta short-read sequencing. Each CDR3 protein is one row after TCRdb ran MiXCR on the PCR reads. The profile shows 3,000 to 4,500 distinct CDR3 sequences, just over 20% of them singletons. The sample taken for sequencing was CD4+ T cells from blood, cultured in vitro. These receptors were collected from a human donor who had recovered from COVID-19.

The V gene is TRBV5-1, the J gene TRBJ1-1; tentatively, D is TRBD1 (5 bases). Germline V CDR1 and CDR2: SGHRS, YFSETQ. This CDR3 comprises 14 residues. The V end was cut by 4 bases, the J end by 4 bases, with 14 bases between. The CDR3 DNA is TGCGCCAGCAGCCCCCCCGGGACTATCACTGAAGCTTTCTTT. It yields the protein CASSPPGTITEAFF. The whole variable domain, remainder taken from reference TRBV5-1 and TRBJ1-1, is KAGVTQTPRYLIKTRGQQVTLSCSPISGHRSVSWYQQTPGQGLQFLFEYFSETQRNKGNFPGRFSGRQFSNSRSEMNVSTLELGDSALYLCASSPPGTITEAFFGQGTRLTVV.

This clonotype occurred a few times. The V call is TRBV14, the J call TRBJ2-5; D gene unclear. This CDR3 region has 13 residues. The V and J ends lost 5 bases and 4 bases respectively, with 11 bases between them. Per the germline V gene, CDR1 is SGHDN and CDR2 is FVKESK. The CDR3 nucleotides are TGTGCCAGCAGCGGCGAACTGGGAGAGACCCAGTACTTC. Translation gives CASSGELGETQYF.

This clonotype was detected only a few times. The rearrangement links TRBV6-1 to TRBJ1-1; no definite D call. Looked up from germline, CDR1 is MNHNS and CDR2 is SASEGT. V lost 6 bases and J lost 3, with 14 bases in between. This CDR3 is 14 amino acids long. CDR3 DNA: TGTGCCAGCAGGACACACCAGGCTCACACTGAAGCTTTCTTT. Its protein product is CASRTHQAHTEAFF.

V gene TRBV12-2 combines with J gene TRBJ2-3. TRBV12-2 has pseudogene status. This CDR3 has 12 residues. In nucleotides, the CDR3 is TGTGCAAGTCGCTTAGGCACAGATACGCAGTATTTT. It specifies CASRLGTDTQYF.

The V call is TRBV14, the J call TRBJ1-2; 10 bases agree with TRBD1. J lost 8 bases, V lost 5 bases, and 11 bases had no gene match. Germline loops: CDR1 SGHDN, CDR2 FVKESK. This CDR3 contains 15 residues. Here the CDR3 reads CASSSRQGALEGYTF. The CDR3, as DNA: TGTGCCAGCAGCTCCCGACAGGGGGCTTTGGAGGGCTACACCTTC.

This clonotype was seen a few times. The rearrangement uses TRBV6-1 and TRBJ1-2; D is unresolved. Per germline, CDR1 MNHNS and CDR2 SASEGT. Trimming left V 3 bases short and J 5 bases short, with 7 bases between. The CDR3 spans 12 residues. The CDR3 DNA reads as TGTGCCAGCAGTGAGGAAGGTTATGGCTACACCTTC. Translation: CASSEEGYGYTF.

This chain uses TRBV15 with TRBJ1-2; D is unresolved. V lost 0 bases and J lost 4, with 12 bases in between. Germline V gives CDR1 LNHNV, CDR2 YYDKDF (reference sequence). The CDR3 covers 15 residues. DNA of the CDR3: TGTGCCACCAGCAGAGACTCACAGCCGAGCTATGGCTACACCTTC. Its protein product is CATSRDSQPSYGYTF.

This clonotype is hyperexpanded in the sample. The V gene is TRBV27, the J gene TRBJ2-5, with D perhaps being TRBD1 or TRBD2 (6 bases each). This CDR3 is built from 15 residues. Between the trimmed V and J ends, which lost 0 bases and 5 bases, there was a span of 13 bases. From germline, CDR1 is MNHEY and CDR2 SMNVEV (reference sequence). CDR3 residues: CASSLSTGALETQYF. The DNA of the CDR3 is TGTGCCAGCAGTTTATCCACGGGGGCGTTGGAGACCCAGTACTTC.

The V and J genes are TRBV19 and TRBJ1-5; TRBD1 is a possible D gene (5 bases). CDR1 is LNHDA, CDR2 SQIVND, per germline (reference sequence). The CDR3 sequence is 13 residues long. The V end lost 8 bases, the J end lost 8 bases, and 16 bases lay between the germline ends. The CDR3 DNA reads TGTGCCAGTGGGATTGTAGGGGATAAGCCCCAGCATTTT. Translation gives CASGIVGDKPQHF.

Sample share makes this clonotype medium-sized. The chain uses TRBV12-3 or TRBV12-4 and TRBJ2-4, with D perhaps matching TRBD1 (6 bases). V lost 2 bases and J lost 7, with 9 bases in between. This CDR3 region has 13 residues. CDR3 in amino acids: CASSLLGQNIQYF. The CDR3 bases are TGTGCCAGCAGTTTACTCGGACAGAACATTCAGTACTTC.

This clonotype has just a few counts. This chain uses TRBV6-5 with TRBJ2-7, with 9 bases aligning to TRBD1. J was trimmed by 6 bases and V by 4 bases; bases with no gene match: 22. This CDR3 has 19 amino acids. Germline lookup yields CDR1 MNHEY and CDR2 SVGAGI. The CDR3 sequence: CASSFLTAGTGRSSGEQYF. Written as DNA, the CDR3 is TGTGCCAGCAGTTTTCTAACCGCCGGGACAGGGAGGTCGTCCGGCGAGCAGTACTTC.

Here the CDR3 reads CASSFSRDINYGYTF. In DNA form, the CDR3 reads TGTGCCAGCAGCTTTAGTCGGGACATTAACTATGGCTACACCTTC. The chain carries TRBV11-2 and TRBJ1-2, with a tentative D call TRBD1 (6 bases). The CDR3 extends over 15 amino acids. Trimming left V 3 bases short and J 1 base short, with 12 bases between. The germline CDR1 and CDR2 sequences are SGHAT and FQNNGV.

The chain joins TRBV6-5 to TRBJ2-7; no definite D call. The CDR3 runs to 16 residues. Germline-derived CDR1 and CDR2 are MNHEY and SVGAGI. V lost 2 bases, J lost 2 bases, and 16 bases lay in between. As DNA, the CDR3 is TGTGCCAGCAGTTACACCTCACTGGGTTGGACCTACGAGCAGTACTTC. Translating gives CASSYTSLGWTYEQYF.

V gene TRBV7-9 combines with J gene TRBJ1-1, with TRBD1 matching over 7 bases. Germline V gene lookup returns CDR1 SEHNR and CDR2 FQNEAQ (reference sequence). V lost 4 bases to trimming and J lost 0 bases; unmatched junction nucleotides: 5. The CDR3 has 15 amino acids. The CDR3 spells CASSSWDSLNTEAFF. The CDR3 DNA sequence: TGTGCCAGCAGCTCTTGGGACAGCCTGAACACTGAAGCTTTCTTT.

The chain couples TRBV18 to TRBJ1-5; D call uncertain. The V end was cut by 2 bases, the J end by 6 bases, with 5 bases between. The CDR3 is made up of 12 amino acids. CDR1 is KGHSH, CDR2 LQKENI, per germline. Here the CDR3 DNA reads TGTGCCAGCTCACCAGCGGGTCAGCCCCAGCATTTT. As protein: CASSPAGQPQHF.

The chain couples TRBV7-9 to TRBJ1-1, with D uncertain. V was trimmed by 4 bases and J by 8 bases, leaving 8 bases between them. The CDR3 contains 11 residues. Per the germline V gene, CDR1 is SEHNR and CDR2 is FQNEAQ (reference sequence). The CDR3 coding sequence is TGTGCCAGCAGCTCGCTTCTCGAAGCTTTCTTT. Translation gives CASSSLLEAFF.

This clonotype was counted between two and nine times. The J gene is TRBJ1-6, the V gene TRBV27; TRBD1 matches 9 bases. CDR1 and CDR2 (germline): MNHEY, SMNVEV (reference sequence). Trimming at V came to 6 bases and at J to 12 bases, leaving 9 bases not matched to a gene. The CDR3 loop spans 14 amino acids. The CDR3 spells CASRYRDRVLPLHF. Written as DNA, the CDR3 is TGTGCCAGCAGATACCGGGACAGGGTTTTACCCCTCCACTTT.

By share of the sample, this clonotype is medium-sized (0.01 to 0.1%). CDR3 bases: TGTGCCAGCAGCCGATGGATACCGACAGGCGACTATGGCTACACCTTC. Amino acids: CASSRWIPTGDYGYTF. V is TRBV7-2 and J is TRBJ1-2; weak D call: TRBD1 (6 bases). The CDR3 loop spans 16 amino acids. V was clipped by 5 bases and J by 3 bases, with 19 bases between them. Germline V lookup: CDR1 SGHTA, CDR2 FQGNSA.

The count of this clonotype is one. The chain combines TRBV7-9 with TRBJ2-7; 10 nucleotides agree with TRBD1. The germline V gene has CDR1 SEHNR and CDR2 FQNEAQ (reference sequence). The V segment lost 1 base and the J segment 2 bases; nucleotides outside the gene matches: 5. The CDR3 totals 16 residues. CDR3 sequence reads: CASSLGGTGAAYEQYF. The CDR3, as DNA: TGTGCCAGCAGCTTAGGCGGGACAGGGGCGGCCTACGAGCAGTACTTC.

The chain is built from TRBV5-1 and TRBJ2-3; 9 bases line up with TRBD1. The length of the CDR3 is 15 residues. J was trimmed by 1 base and V by 0 bases; bases with no gene match: 0. CDR1 and CDR2 (germline): SGHRS, YFSETQ. The CDR3: CASSLGDRGTDTQYF. For the CDR3, the DNA is TGCGCCAGCAGCTTGGGGGACAGGGGCACAGATACGCAGTATTTT.

The chain couples TRBV27 to TRBJ2-1, with D unresolved. This CDR3 has 14 amino acids. The germline V gene encodes CDR1 MNHEY and CDR2 SMNVEV (reference sequence). Trimming left V 0 bases short and J 4 bases short, with 7 bases between. As DNA, the CDR3 is TGTGCCAGCAGTTTATCAGACGCTTACAATGAGCAGTTCTTC. Translating it yields CASSLSDAYNEQFF.

This clonotype was counted a few times. The rearrangement links TRBV6-1 to TRBJ1-1, with unresolved D. This CDR3 is built from 14 residues. Trimming shortened V by 5 bases and J by 1 base, and 11 bases separated the two germline ends. CDR1 is MNHNS, CDR2 SASEGT, per germline. The DNA for the CDR3 is TGTGCCAGCAGTCAACTATCAAGGAACACTGAAGCTTTCTTT. This encodes CASSQLSRNTEAFF.

The V gene is TRBV9, the J gene TRBJ2-7, with 16 bases fitting TRBD2. The V and J ends lost 3 bases and 5 bases, in that order; junction bases with no gene match: 17. In germline, CDR1 is SGDLS, CDR2 YYNGEE. The CDR3 spans 20 residues. For the CDR3, the DNA is TGTGCCAGCAGCGCGGGACTAGCGGGGGGGCCTTCTACGAGTTTCAACGAGCAGTACTTC. This gives the protein CASSAGLAGGPSTSFNEQYF. The complete variable domain, with remaining parts taken from reference TRBV9 and TRBJ2-7, reads DSGVTQTPKHLITATGQRVTLRCSPRSGDLSVYWYQQSLDQGLQFLIQYYNGEERAKGNILERFSAQQFPDLHSELNLSSLELGDSALYFCASSAGLAGGPSTSFNEQYFGPGTRLTVT.

This clonotype was counted a few times. The rearrangement links TRBV11-3 to TRBJ2-3; TRBD2 aligns across 10 bases. The germline CDR1 and CDR2 sequences are SGHNT and YENEEA. Germline trimming cut 1 base from V and 1 base from J; bases unmatched to any gene: 5. The length of the CDR3 is 17 residues. The CDR3 bases are TGTGCCAGCAGCTTAGGTGCCGGGACTAGCGGCACAGATACGCAGTATTTT. This codes for CASSLGAGTSGTDTQYF.